The 13 T cell receptor beta chains below come from one sample, sequenced in a study of T cells after yellow fever vaccination (dated by TCRdb to between 2017 and 2020). Taken with the paper, the label for treatment or condition translates to: live attenuated yellow fever vaccine strain. The method behind the library was 5' RACE. This sample was sequenced with an Illumina NovaSeq 6000. The raw public reads went through TCRdb reprocessing: fastp at Q25, MiXCR clone calling, in-frame beta chains kept. Each CDR3 protein gets just one entry, which takes the most common genes and DNA from the rows behind it. The sample data list 300,000 to 350,000 distinct CDR3 sequences, and around 4.4% of these were observed just once. The biggest ten clones account for roughly 21% of the sample. Specimen: PBMCs, collected 15 days after the yellow fever booster vaccination. The receptors shown here come from a man in his late teens or twenties who received the YFV17D yellow fever vaccine.

This chain connects TRBV4-3 to TRBJ1-6, with a weak D call TRBD1 (5 bases). The CDR3 runs 17 residues. Germline values: CDR1 LGHNA, CDR2 YSLEER. Trimming stripped 1 base from V and 5 bases from J, with 15 bases between. In DNA form, the CDR3 reads TGCGCCAGCAGCCAAGGGGGTAGAGGAGGGGATAATTCACCCCTCCACTTT. Encoded protein: CASSQGGRGGDNSPLHF.

This clonotype was picked up many times. CDR3 in amino acids: CASSSAFEGLLDTEAFF. The CDR3 region has the DNA TGTGCCAGCAGTTCAGCCTTTGAGGGGCTGTTGGACACTGAAGCTTTCTTT. The chain couples TRBV12-3 or TRBV12-4 to TRBJ1-1; a possible D gene is TRBD1 (5 bases). V lost 4 bases and J lost 3, with 21 bases in between. The CDR3 is made up of 17 amino acids.

The V and J genes are TRBV4-2 and TRBJ1-5, with a possible D match to TRBD1 (5 bases). The CDR3 sequence is 18 residues long. The germline V gene has CDR1 LGHNA and CDR2 YNFKEQ. Trimming left V 1 base short and J 9 bases short, with 25 bases between. The CDR3 region is CASSQGVLTEGLGPPQHF. The DNA of the CDR3 is TGTGCCAGCAGCCAAGGTGTTCTGACAGAAGGCCTTGGGCCGCCCCAGCATTTT.

The genes are TRBV3-1 and TRBJ2-4; D is unresolved. The CDR3 length is 17 residues. CDR1 is LGHDT, CDR2 YNNKEL, per germline (reference sequence). Trimming cost V 1 base and J 1 base, with 14 bases left between them. Here the CDR3 reads CASSQALLLTAKNIQYF. The CDR3 DNA sequence: TGTGCCAGCAGCCAAGCGTTGTTGCTCACTGCCAAAAACATTCAGTACTTC.

The V call is TRBV6-6, the J call TRBJ2-5, with D unclear. The V end was cut by 5 bases, the J end by 4 bases, with 14 bases between. This CDR3 has 14 amino acids. Germline CDR1 reads MNHNY; CDR2 reads SVGAGI (reference sequence). The CDR3 protein is CASSRSSARETQYF. The CDR3 nucleotides read TGTGCCAGCAGTAGGAGTTCCGCTCGAGAGACCCAGTACTTC.

This clonotype was detected ten times or more. The genes are TRBV7-9 and TRBJ2-2; tentatively, D is TRBD1 or TRBD2 (5 bases each). The CDR3 is 14 amino acids. With 4 bases removed from V and 1 base from J, the gap between germline ends came to 7 bases. The germline V gene encodes CDR1 SEHNR and CDR2 FQNEAQ (reference sequence). CDR3 bases: TGTGCCAGCAGCTGGGACGGGAACACCGGGGAGCTGTTTTTT. Protein sequence: CASSWDGNTGELFF. The full variable domain, rest sourced from reference TRBV7-9 and TRBJ2-2, is DTGVSQNPRHKITKRGQNVTFRCDPISEHNRLYWYRQTLGQGPEFLTYFQNEAQLEKSRLLSDRFSAERPKGSFSTLEIQRTEQGDSAMYLCASSWDGNTGELFFGEGSRLTVL.

This clonotype was seen a handful of times. V is TRBV5-1 and J is TRBJ2-1; tentative D call: TRBD1 (6 bases). Trimming cost V 9 bases and J 4 bases, with 11 bases left between them. Germline assignment: CDR1 SGHRS and CDR2 YFSETQ. The CDR3 extends over 12 amino acids. CDR3 in amino acids: CATRDRYNEQFF. The CDR3 DNA follows: TGCGCCACCAGAGACAGGTACAATGAGCAGTTCTTC.

The V and J genes are TRBV11-2 and TRBJ2-7, with D perhaps matching TRBD1 (6 bases). Germline V gene data show CDR1 as SGHAT and CDR2 as FQNNGV. This CDR3 is built from 12 residues. V was pared by 5 bases and J by 11 bases, with 16 bases between. The CDR3 reads CASSLSRDKKYF. In nucleotides, the CDR3 is TGTGCCAGCAGCCTCTCCCGGGACAAGAAGTACTTC. The variable domain in full, with the rest retrieved from reference TRBV11-2 and TRBJ2-7, is EAGVAQSPRYKIIEKRQSVAFWCNPISGHATLYWYQQILGQGPKLLIQFQNNGVVDDSQLPKDRFSAERLKGVDSTLKIQPAKLEDSAVYLCASSLSRDKKYFGPGTRLTVT.

There are many counts of this clonotype. The genes are TRBV7-2 and TRBJ2-5; D not certain. The CDR3 sequence is 11 residues long. V dropped 5 bases and J dropped 5 bases, with 6 bases sitting between them. The germline gives CDR1 SGHTA, CDR2 FQGNSA. The CDR3 spells CASSIRETQYF. The CDR3, as DNA: TGTGCCAGCAGCATCCGTGAGACCCAGTACTTC.

The V call is TRBV5-1, the J call TRBJ2-1; 9 bases are a match to TRBD2. The CDR3 covers 12 residues. With V trimmed by 5 bases and J by 9 bases, 3 bases remained unmatched. Germline V lookup: CDR1 SGHRS, CDR2 YFSETQ. CDR3: CASSTSGFEQFF. As DNA, the CDR3 is TGCGCCAGCAGTACTAGCGGGTTTGAGCAGTTCTTC.

As to this clonotype: This sequence may be a read error, since a much larger clone differs from it by one base. V usage is TRBV6-5 and J usage is TRBJ2-7, with D perhaps TRBD1 (6 bases). Trimming took 6 bases from V and 4 from J, leaving 16 bases between them. This CDR3 has 14 amino acids. CDR1 is MNHEY and CDR2 is SVGAGI in the germline V gene. The CDR3 region is CASSPRRGKYEQYF. CDR3 in DNA: TGTGCCAGCAGCCCGCGAAGGGGGAAGTACGAGCAGTACTTC.

The table lists this clonotype with a few counts. This chain links TRBV30 with TRBJ1-1; weak D call: TRBD1 (5 bases). The CDR3 spans 15 residues. The germline V and J ends were trimmed by 4 bases and 5 bases, with 20 bases remaining between them. Per the germline V gene, CDR1 is GTSNPN and CDR2 is SVGIG (reference sequence). CDR3 loop: CAWTGRGARTTEAFF. In DNA form, the CDR3 reads TGTGCCTGGACCGGACGTGGGGCGCGGACAACTGAAGCTTTCTTT.

The chain links TRBV20-1 to TRBJ2-5; TRBD2 agrees at 12 bases. The J segment lost 4 bases and the V segment lost 5 bases, leaving 8 bases of the junction unmatched. Germline CDR1 reads DFQATT; CDR2 reads SNEGSKA (reference sequence). The CDR3 runs 15 residues. CDR3: CSAPRTSGAGETQYF. Written as DNA, the CDR3 is TGCAGTGCTCCTAGGACTAGCGGGGCTGGAGAGACCCAGTACTTC.